This TCR beta chain was captured in a study of T cell repertoires in cytomegalovirus infection. Turning to the study itself: Selected CMV epitopes included recently identified HLA-C-restricted ones as well as well-studied HLA-B-restricted ones.

This clonotype has just a few counts. Its antigen remains unknown. Study observations and caveats: The study identified carriers of CMV plus the relevant HLA from cumulative public TCR beta family frequency. Ex vivo responses were dominated by HLA-C-restricted CMV-specific TCR beta clonotypes.

One entry per CDR3 protein results from TCRdb running MiXCR on the reads. The table shows 640,000 or so distinct CDR3 sequences, with roughly 30% occurring only once. The specimen comprised cultured PBMCs, sampled from culture after CMV antigen stimulation. This TCR came from a human donor in good health (CMV status not recorded). Some clones in this sample may be carry-over from other donors' samples.

CDR3 nucleotides: TGTGCCAGCCCAGGTCGGACTAGCGGGAGTACCGGGGAGCTGTTTTTT. Translated, it gives CASPGRTSGSTGELFF. This chain connects TRBV12-3 or TRBV12-4 to TRBJ2-2; TRBD2 matches at 13 bases. Trimming at V came to 8 bases and at J to 5 bases, leaving 8 bases not matched to a gene. The CDR3 runs 16 residues.